The 22 T cell receptor beta chains given below trace back to one sample, sequenced in a study of blood T cell repertoires in COVID-19. The repertoire was sequenced with immunoSEQ multiplex PCR; TCRdb's copy has only in-frame clones and lacks some. The table has approximately 150,000 clones, 80% to 85% seen once. The sample consisted of PBMCs or T cells enriched from blood (not recorded which). These receptors were taken from a man in his 70s who had been exposed to COVID-19.

The rearrangement joins TRBV19 to TRBJ1-5; D ambiguous. This CDR3 has 15 amino acids. Germline V CDR1 and CDR2: LNHDA, SQIVND (reference sequence). Between the trimmed V and J ends, which lost 1 base and 0 bases, there was a span of 7 bases. Written as DNA, the CDR3 is TGTGCCAGTAGTATAGTCGGGTATAGCAATCAGCCCCAGCATTTT. Translating gives CASSIVGYSNQPQHF.

V and J are TRBV14 and TRBJ2-7; perhaps TRBD2 as D (5 bases). CDR3 length: 13 residues. V was pared by 10 bases and J by 2 bases, with 15 bases between. Germline CDR1 reads SGHDN; CDR2 reads FVKESK. CDR3 nucleotide sequence: TGTGCCACAACTATCGGGGTAACCTACGAGCAGTACTTC. Its protein is CATTIGVTYEQYF.

The sample holds a few counts of this clone. This rearrangement joins TRBV6-1 to TRBJ2-7; a weak D match, TRBD2 (6 bases). This CDR3 contains 14 residues. The ends were cut back, 3 bases at V and 2 bases at J, with 11 bases in the middle. Germline-derived CDR1 and CDR2 are MNHNS and SASEGT. In nucleotides, the CDR3 is TGTGCCAGCAGTGATACCGGGGGAGCCTACGAGCAGTACTTC. Translating it yields CASSDTGGAYEQYF.

The chain employs TRBV2 and TRBJ2-6, with D unresolved. The CDR3 sequence is 14 residues long. V gave up 2 bases and J gave up 0 bases, with 2 bases separating them. Looked up from germline, CDR1 is SNHLY and CDR2 is FYNNEI. This CDR3 is CASSEYSGANVLTF. The CDR3 nucleotides are TGTGCCAGCAGTGAATACTCTGGGGCCAACGTCCTGACTTTC.

V is TRBV5-6 and J is TRBJ1-5, with D perhaps TRBD1 (6 bases). The CDR3 loop spans 14 amino acids. Germline lookup yields CDR1 SGHDT and CDR2 YYEEEE. Trimming took 2 bases from V and 3 from J, leaving 9 bases between them. For the CDR3, the DNA is TGTGCCAGCAGCTTCCCAGGGGACAATCAGCCCCAGCATTTT. This sequence encodes CASSFPGDNQPQHF. Drawing the rest from reference TRBV5-6 and TRBJ1-5, the complete variable domain is DAGVTQSPTHLIKTRGQQVTLRCSPKSGHDTVSWYQQALGQGPQFIFQYYEEEERQRGNFPDRFSGHQFPNYSSELNVNALLLGDSALYLCASSFPGDNQPQHFGDGTRLSIL.

The J gene is TRBJ2-7, the V gene TRBV3-1 (or the pseudogene TRBV3-2), with 8 bases lining up with TRBD2. The CDR3 consists of 14 residues. The V segment lost 4 bases and the J segment 5 bases; nucleotides outside the gene matches: 7. Germline CDR1 reads LGHDT; CDR2 reads YNNKEL (reference sequence). DNA for the CDR3: TGTGCCAGCAGCCCTACCTCGGGGGGGAACGAGCAGTACTTC. It yields the protein CASSPTSGGNEQYF.

The genes are TRBV28 and TRBJ2-1, with D perhaps TRBD2 (7 bases). CDR1 is MDHEN and CDR2 is SYDVKM in the germline V gene. The CDR3 is made up of 15 amino acids. V was shortened by 3 bases and J by 8 bases, with 17 bases between the two germline ends. The CDR3: CASSFSGGPRYEQFF. CDR3 nucleotides: TGTGCCAGCAGTTTTTCCGGGGGGCCGCGTTATGAGCAGTTCTTC. The entire variable domain, with the rest obtained from reference TRBV28 and TRBJ2-1, is as follows: DVKVTQSSRYLVKRTGEKVFLECVQDMDHENMFWYRQDPGLGLRLIYFSYDVKMKEKGDIPEGYSVSREKKERFSLILESASTNQTSMYLCASSFSGGPRYEQFFGPGTRLTVL.

This clone was seen at least ten times. The chain's CDR3 is CASSLASPSTGELFF. CDR3 DNA sequence: TGCGCCAGCAGCTTGGCGTCCCCGTCCACCGGGGAGCTGTTTTTT. This rearrangement joins TRBV5-1 to TRBJ2-2; D is uncertain. The CDR3 covers 15 residues. Germline V gene sequence: CDR1 SGHRS, CDR2 YFSETQ. V dropped 0 bases and J dropped 4 bases, with 10 bases sitting between them. Together with reference TRBV5-1 and TRBJ2-2, the CDR3 gives the full variable domain: KAGVTQTPRYLIKTRGQQVTLSCSPISGHRSVSWYQQTPGQGLQFLFEYFSETQRNKGNFPGRFSGRQFSNSRSEMNVSTLELGDSALYLCASSLASPSTGELFFGEGSRLTVL.

The CDR3 nucleotides are TGTGCCAGCAGCCCCAGGGCAGGGGGCGTCACTGAAGCTTTCTTT. Protein product: CASSPRAGGVTEAFF. This sequence joins TRBV14 and TRBJ1-1; 8 bases map to TRBD1. Germline-derived CDR1 and CDR2 are SGHDN and FVKESK. Trimming took 4 bases from V and 4 from J; bases not matched to a gene: 8. CDR3 size: 15 residues.

The genes are TRBV7-2 and TRBJ2-7; possibly TRBD1 for D (6 bases). The ends were cut back, 5 bases at V and 7 bases at J, with 18 bases in the middle. The CDR3 totals 14 residues. Germline V gives CDR1 SGHTA, CDR2 FQGNSA. The CDR3 reads CASSRTRQVGEQYF. The CDR3 nucleotides read TGTGCCAGCAGCCGTACTCGACAGGTGGGTGAGCAGTACTTC.

The chain carries TRBV7-6 and TRBJ2-5, with D possibly being TRBD1 (6 bases). CDR1 is SGHVS and CDR2 is FNYEAQ in the germline V gene. Trimming shortened V by 5 bases and J by 2 bases, and 15 bases separated the two germline ends. The length of the CDR3 is 15 residues. The CDR3 nucleotides are TGTGCCAGCAGCCCAGCAGGGGCAGGGCAAGAGACCCAGTACTTC. Translation: CASSPAGAGQETQYF.

This clone was detected a few times. The V and J genes are TRBV19 and TRBJ1-5; tentatively, D is TRBD1 (6 bases). Between the trimmed V and J ends, which lost 4 bases and 2 bases, there was a span of 15 bases. The CDR3 is 16 amino acids. In germline, CDR1 is LNHDA, CDR2 SQIVND (reference sequence). CDR3 nucleotides: TGTGCCAGTAGTACCCGAGGGGGGGGGCGCAATCAGCCCCAGCATTTT. Amino acids: CASSTRGGGRNQPQHF. Filled out from reference TRBV19 and TRBJ1-5, the complete variable domain reads DGGITQSPKYLFRKEGQNVTLSCEQNLNHDAMYWYRQDPGQGLRLIYYSQIVNDFQKGDIAEGYSVSREKKESFPLTVTSAQKNPTAFYLCASSTRGGGRNQPQHFGDGTRLSIL.

The chain carries TRBV29-1 and TRBJ2-7; TRBD2 matches at 9 bases. The V segment lost 4 bases and the J segment 1 base; nucleotides outside the gene matches: 2. The CDR3 length is 13 residues. CDR1 and CDR2 (germline): SQVTM, ANQGSEA. CDR3 in DNA: TGCAGCGTTGGGCGGGGGGGATCCTACGAGCAGTACTTC. As protein: CSVGRGGSYEQYF.

The chain links TRBV3-1 (or the pseudogene TRBV3-2) to TRBJ2-7, with D possibly TRBD1 on 5 matching bases. Germline assignment: CDR1 LGHDT and CDR2 YNNKEL (reference sequence). This CDR3 region has 13 residues. Trimming removed 4 bases at V and 6 bases at J, with 13 bases between. The CDR3 here is CASSRGPLGEQYF. In DNA form, the CDR3 reads TGTGCCAGCAGCCGGGGCCCGTTGGGCGAGCAGTACTTC.

The rearrangement links TRBV6-5 to TRBJ1-1; D may be TRBD1 (5 bases). The CDR3 covers 12 residues. Germline V gives CDR1 MNHEY, CDR2 SVGAGI. V was clipped by 8 bases and J by 4 bases, with 11 bases between them. The CDR3 nucleotides read TGTGCCAGCGGATTAAGGGGCACTGAAGCTTTCTTT. This translates into CASGLRGTEAFF.

The rearrangement joins TRBV7-5 to TRBJ1-5; the table's D call of TRBD1 was not tested on the DNA. TRBV7-5 is marked as a pseudogene. The CDR3 extends over 17 amino acids. CDR3 nucleotides: TGTGCCAGAAGCGAGGACAGGGGCGATTATAGCAATCAGCCCCAGCATTTT. Its translation is CARSEDRGDYSNQPQHF.

This chain links TRBV19 with TRBJ2-7, with 9 nucleotides matching TRBD1. The ends lost 3 bases at V and 4 bases at J; junction bases unmatched: 7. Germline V lookup: CDR1 LNHDA, CDR2 SQIVND (reference sequence). The CDR3 totals 15 residues. This CDR3 reads CASSIGGQGRYEQYF. The CDR3 region has the DNA TGTGCCAGTAGTATTGGGGGACAGGGAAGGTACGAGCAGTACTTC. The full variable domain, with the rest looked up from reference TRBV19 and TRBJ2-7, is DGGITQSPKYLFRKEGQNVTLSCEQNLNHDAMYWYRQDPGQGLRLIYYSQIVNDFQKGDIAEGYSVSREKKESFPLTVTSAQKNPTAFYLCASSIGGQGRYEQYFGPGTRLTVT.

This clone was observed a handful of times. The V gene is TRBV24-1, the J gene TRBJ1-2; no reliable D call. Germline-derived CDR1 and CDR2 are KGHDR and SFDVKD. There are 15 residues in the CDR3. V gave up 4 bases and J gave up 3 bases, with 14 bases separating them. CDR3 in amino acids: CATSDPVKGDYGYTF. The CDR3 DNA sequence: TGTGCCACCAGTGACCCCGTTAAAGGAGACTATGGCTACACCTTC.

The rearrangement joins TRBV28 to TRBJ1-2; D may be TRBD1 (5 bases). Trimming stripped 5 bases from V and 6 bases from J, with 13 bases between. CDR1 is MDHEN, CDR2 SYDVKM, per germline. The CDR3 extends over 13 amino acids. CDR3 bases: TGTGCCAGCAGTACCGGGGGACCGGATGGCTACACCTTC. This codes for CASSTGGPDGYTF.

The chain employs TRBV6-4 and TRBJ1-1; D uncertain. There are 15 residues in the CDR3. In germline, CDR1 is MRHNA, CDR2 SNTAGT. Trimming shortened V by 2 bases and J by 6 bases, and 16 bases separated the two germline ends. CDR3: CASSDHSGGQAEAFF. The CDR3 DNA reads TGTGCCAGCAGTGACCATTCTGGAGGGCAGGCTGAAGCTTTCTTT.

CDR3 bases: TGTGCCAGCAGCTTTCAGGACAGGGGGTTCGCTGAAGCTTTCTTT. Its translation: CASSFQDRGFAEAFF. V is TRBV7-9 and J is TRBJ1-1; 10 positions match TRBD1. The CDR3 is made up of 15 amino acids. Germline CDR1 and CDR2: SEHNR and FQNEAQ (reference sequence). The J segment lost 6 bases and the V segment lost 3 bases, leaving 7 bases of the junction unmatched.

The rearrangement joins TRBV18 to TRBJ2-5, with a tentative D call TRBD2 (5 bases). Trimming removed 0 bases from V and 5 bases from J, with 16 bases in between. The CDR3 contains 16 residues. In germline, CDR1 is KGHSH, CDR2 LQKENI. DNA of the CDR3: TGTGCCAGCTCACCACCGTTCGGGGAACCTAGGGAGACCCAGTACTTC. Translation gives CASSPPFGEPRETQYF.